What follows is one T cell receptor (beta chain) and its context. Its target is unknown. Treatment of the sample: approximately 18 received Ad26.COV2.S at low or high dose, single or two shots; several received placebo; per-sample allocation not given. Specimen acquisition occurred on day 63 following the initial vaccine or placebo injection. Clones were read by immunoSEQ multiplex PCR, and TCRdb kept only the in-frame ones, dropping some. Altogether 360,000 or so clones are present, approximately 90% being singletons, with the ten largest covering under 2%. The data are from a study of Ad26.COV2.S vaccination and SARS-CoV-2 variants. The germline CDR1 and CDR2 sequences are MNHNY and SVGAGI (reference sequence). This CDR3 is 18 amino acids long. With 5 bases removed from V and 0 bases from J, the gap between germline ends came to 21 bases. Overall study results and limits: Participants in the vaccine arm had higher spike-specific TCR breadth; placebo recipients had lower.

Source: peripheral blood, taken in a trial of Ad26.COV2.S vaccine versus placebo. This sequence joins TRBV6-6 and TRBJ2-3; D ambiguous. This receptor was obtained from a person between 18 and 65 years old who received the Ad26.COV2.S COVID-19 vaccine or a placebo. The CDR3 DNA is TGTGCCAGCAGTCCACTACGTGGGCCACCAACTAGCACAGATACGCAGTATTTT. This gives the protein CASSPLRGPPTSTDTQYF.